The clone carrying this TCR beta chain has just a few counts. The germline gives CDR1 SGHVS, CDR2 FQNEAQ. The CDR3 spans 15 residues. Trimming at V came to 5 bases and at J to 6 bases, leaving 10 bases not matched to a gene. This record comes from a study of identical twins. TCRdb recomputed calls from the 5' RACE reads with MiXCR, one row per CDR3 protein. The table includes 250,000 or so distinct CDR3 sequences, about 7% detected once. These data were also filed under a second study, of yellow fever vaccine responses in identical twins.

The sequence derives from a woman aged 18-29 years in good health. The sequenced sample consisted of memory (CD45RO+) T cells sorted from blood. This chain joins TRBV7-8 and TRBJ2-7; 10 nucleotides align to TRBD1. The CDR3 spells CASSLSGTGVGEQYF. For the CDR3, the DNA is TGTGCCAGCAGCCTAAGCGGGACAGGGGTGGGCGAGCAGTACTTC.